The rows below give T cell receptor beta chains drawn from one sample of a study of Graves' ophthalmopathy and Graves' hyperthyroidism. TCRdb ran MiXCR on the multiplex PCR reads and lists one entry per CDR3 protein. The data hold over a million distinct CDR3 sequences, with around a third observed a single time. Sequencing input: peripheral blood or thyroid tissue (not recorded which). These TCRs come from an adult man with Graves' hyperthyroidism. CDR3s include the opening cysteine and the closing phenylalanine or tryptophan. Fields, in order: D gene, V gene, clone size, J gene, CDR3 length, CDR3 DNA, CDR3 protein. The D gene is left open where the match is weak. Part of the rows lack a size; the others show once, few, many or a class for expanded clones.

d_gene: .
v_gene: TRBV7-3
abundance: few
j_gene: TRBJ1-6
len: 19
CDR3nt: TGTGCCAGCAGCTTGGGGGCGCGGGGGGTGATGACCTATAATTCACCCCTCCACTTT
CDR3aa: CASSLGARGVMTYNSPLHF

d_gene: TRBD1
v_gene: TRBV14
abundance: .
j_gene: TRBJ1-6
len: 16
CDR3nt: TGTGCCAGCAGGACCGGCAGGGGGACAGGAAGTTCACCCCTCCACTTT
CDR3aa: CASRTGRGTGSSPLHF

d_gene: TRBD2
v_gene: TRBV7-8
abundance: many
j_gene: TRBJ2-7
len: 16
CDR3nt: TGTGCCAGCAGCCACCGGTCCGAGCGGGGAGGCTACGAGCAGTACTTC
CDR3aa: CASSHRSERGGYEQYF

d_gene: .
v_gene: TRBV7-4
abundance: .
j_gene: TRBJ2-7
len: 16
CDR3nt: TGCGCCAGCAGCCAAGATGCCGGGACGGGGCTTTACGAGCAGTACTTC
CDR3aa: CASSQDAGTGLYEQYF

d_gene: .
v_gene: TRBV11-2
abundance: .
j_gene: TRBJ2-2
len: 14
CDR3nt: TGTGCCAGCGACCCCTACAGTAACACCGGGGAGCTGTTTTTT
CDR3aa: CASDPYSNTGELFF

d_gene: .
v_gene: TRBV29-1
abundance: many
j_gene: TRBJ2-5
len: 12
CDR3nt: TGCAGCGTTAGGAGAGGCGGCGAGACCCAGTACTTC
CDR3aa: CSVRRGGETQYF

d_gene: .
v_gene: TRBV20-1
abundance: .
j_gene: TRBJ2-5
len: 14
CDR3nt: TGCAGTGCGCCCCGGAGGGGGGTCCGAGAGACCCAGTACTTC
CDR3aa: CSAPRRGVRETQYF

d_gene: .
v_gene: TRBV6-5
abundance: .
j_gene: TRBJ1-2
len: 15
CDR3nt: TGTGCCAGCAGCACCGTTGACAGCGTCAACTATGGCTACACCTTC
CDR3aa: CASSTVDSVNYGYTF

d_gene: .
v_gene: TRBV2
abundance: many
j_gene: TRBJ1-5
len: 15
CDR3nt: TGTGCCAGCAGTGAAGCGAAGCGGGTCAATCAGCCCCAGCATTTT
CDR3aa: CASSEAKRVNQPQHF

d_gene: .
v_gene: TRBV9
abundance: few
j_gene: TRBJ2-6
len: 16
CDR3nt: TGTGCCAGCAGGGGTCGGTATAGCTCTGGGGCCAACGTCCTGACTTTC
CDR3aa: CASRGRYSSGANVLTF

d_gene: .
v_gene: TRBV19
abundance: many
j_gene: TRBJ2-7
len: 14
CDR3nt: TGTGCCAGTAGTAGCCCCGGGATGACCTACGAGCAGTACTTC
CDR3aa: CASSSPGMTYEQYF

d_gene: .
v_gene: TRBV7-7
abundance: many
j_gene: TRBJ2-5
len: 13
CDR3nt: TGTGCCAGCAGCTTATCAGGGGCGCAGACCCAGTACTTC
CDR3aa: CASSLSGAQTQYF

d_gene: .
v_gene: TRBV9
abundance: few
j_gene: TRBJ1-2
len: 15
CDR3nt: TGTGCCAGCAGTTTATCAAGGGGCCCTAACTATGGCTACACCTTC
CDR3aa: CASSLSRGPNYGYTF

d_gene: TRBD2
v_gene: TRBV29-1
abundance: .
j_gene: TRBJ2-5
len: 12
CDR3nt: TGCAGCGTTGTCCTAGCGGGGGAGACCCAGTACTTC
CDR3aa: CSVVLAGETQYF

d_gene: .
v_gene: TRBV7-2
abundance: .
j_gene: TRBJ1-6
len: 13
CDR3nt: TGTGCCAGCAGCTTAGTGTGGGCCTCACCCCTCCACTTT
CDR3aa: CASSLVWASPLHF